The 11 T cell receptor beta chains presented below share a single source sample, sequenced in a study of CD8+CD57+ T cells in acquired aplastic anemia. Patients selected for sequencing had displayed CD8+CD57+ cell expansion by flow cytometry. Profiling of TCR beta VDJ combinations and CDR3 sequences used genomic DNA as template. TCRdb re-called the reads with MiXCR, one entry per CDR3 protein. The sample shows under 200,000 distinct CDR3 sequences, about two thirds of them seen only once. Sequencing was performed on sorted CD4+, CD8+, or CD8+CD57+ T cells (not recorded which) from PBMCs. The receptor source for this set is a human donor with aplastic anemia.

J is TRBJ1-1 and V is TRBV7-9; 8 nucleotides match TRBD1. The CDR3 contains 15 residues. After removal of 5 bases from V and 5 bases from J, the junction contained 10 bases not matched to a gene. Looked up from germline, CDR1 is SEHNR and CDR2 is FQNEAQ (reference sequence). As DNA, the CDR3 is TGTGCCAGCAGCCTCCTTACAGGGGGTGGGACTGAAGCTTTCTTT. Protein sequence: CASSLLTGGGTEAFF.

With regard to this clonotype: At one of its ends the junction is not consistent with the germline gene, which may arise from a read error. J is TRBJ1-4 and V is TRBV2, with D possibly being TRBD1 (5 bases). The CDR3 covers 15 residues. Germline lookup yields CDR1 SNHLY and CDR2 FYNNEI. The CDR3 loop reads CAGRATATTNEKLFF. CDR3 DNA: TGTGCCGGCAGGGCGACAGCAACAACTAATGAAAAACTGTTTTTT.

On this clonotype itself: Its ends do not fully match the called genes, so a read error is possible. Here the CDR3 DNA reads TGCAGTGCTAGCGGGACTAGCAATGAGCAGTCCTTC. Its translation is CSASGTSNEQSF. The chain joins TRBV20-1 to TRBJ2-1; 9 bases agree with TRBD2. This CDR3 has 12 amino acids. CDR1 and CDR2 from the germline V gene are DFQATT and SNEGSKA (reference sequence).

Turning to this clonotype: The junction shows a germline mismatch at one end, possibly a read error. The CDR3 reads CASSQEQRGSDTQYF. DNA for the CDR3: TGCGCCAGCAGCCAAGAGCAGCGGGGGTCAGATACGCAGTATTTT. The rearrangement joins TRBV19 to TRBJ2-3; TRBD2 aligns across 8 bases. CDR1 is LNHDA, CDR2 SQIVND, per germline (reference sequence). The CDR3 is made up of 15 amino acids.

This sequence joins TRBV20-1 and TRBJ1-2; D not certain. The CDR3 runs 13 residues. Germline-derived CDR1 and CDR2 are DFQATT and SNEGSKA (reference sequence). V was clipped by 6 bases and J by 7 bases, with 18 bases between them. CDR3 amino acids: CSAPGTEFGGYTF. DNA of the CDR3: TGCAGTGCCCCCGGAACAGAATTCGGTGGCTACACCTTC.

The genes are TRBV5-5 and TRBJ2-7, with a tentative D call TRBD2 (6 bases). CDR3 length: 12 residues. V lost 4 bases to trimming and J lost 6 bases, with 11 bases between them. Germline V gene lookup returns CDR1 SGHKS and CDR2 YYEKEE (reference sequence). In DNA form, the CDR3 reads TGTGCCAGCAGCCCGGAGGGGCTCGAGCAGTACTTC. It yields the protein CASSPEGLEQYF. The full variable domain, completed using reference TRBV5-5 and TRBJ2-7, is DAGVTQSPTHLIKTRGQQVTLRCSPISGHKSVSWYQQVLGQGPQFIFQYYEKEERGRGNFPDRFSARQFPNYSSELNVNALLLGDSALYLCASSPEGLEQYFGPGTRLTVT.

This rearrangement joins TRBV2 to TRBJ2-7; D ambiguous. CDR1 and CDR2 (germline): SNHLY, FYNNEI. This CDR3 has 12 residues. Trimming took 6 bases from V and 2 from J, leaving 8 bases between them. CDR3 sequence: CASSHDPYEQYF. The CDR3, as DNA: TGTGCCAGCAGCCATGACCCCTACGAGCAGTACTTC.

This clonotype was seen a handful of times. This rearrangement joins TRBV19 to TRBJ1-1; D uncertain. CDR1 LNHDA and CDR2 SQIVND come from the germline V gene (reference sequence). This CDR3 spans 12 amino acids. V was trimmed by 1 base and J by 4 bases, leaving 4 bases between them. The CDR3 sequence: CASSIGFTEAFF. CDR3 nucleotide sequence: TGTGCCAGTAGTATAGGGTTCACTGAAGCTTTCTTT.

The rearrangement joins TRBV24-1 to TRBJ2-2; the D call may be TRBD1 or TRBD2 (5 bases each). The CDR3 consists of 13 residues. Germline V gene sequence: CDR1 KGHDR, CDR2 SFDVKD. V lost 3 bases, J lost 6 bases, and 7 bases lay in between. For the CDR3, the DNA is TGTGCCACCAGTGATGGGACGGCCGGGGAGCTGTTTTTT. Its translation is CATSDGTAGELFF.

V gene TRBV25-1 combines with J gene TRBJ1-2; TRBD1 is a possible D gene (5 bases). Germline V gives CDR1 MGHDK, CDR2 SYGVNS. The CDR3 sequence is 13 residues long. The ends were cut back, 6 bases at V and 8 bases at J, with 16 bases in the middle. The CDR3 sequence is CASSPLAQGGYTF. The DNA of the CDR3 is TGTGCCAGCAGCCCCCTGGCCCAGGGAGGCTACACCTTC.

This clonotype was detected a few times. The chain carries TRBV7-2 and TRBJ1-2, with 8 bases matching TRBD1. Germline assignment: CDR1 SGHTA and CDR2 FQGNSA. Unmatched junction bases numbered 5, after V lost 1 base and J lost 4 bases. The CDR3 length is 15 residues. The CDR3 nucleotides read TGTGCCAGCAGCTTAGGGGGACAGGTCGGCTATGGCTACACCTTC. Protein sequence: CASSLGGQVGYGYTF. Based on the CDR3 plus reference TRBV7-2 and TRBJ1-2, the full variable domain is GAGVSQSPSNKVTEKGKDVELRCDPISGHTALYWYRQSLGQGLEFLIYFQGNSAPDKSGLPSDRFSAERTGGSVSTLTIQRTQQEDSAVYLCASSLGGQVGYGYTFGSGTRLTVV.